This TCR beta chain was sequenced for a study of blood T cell repertoires in COVID-19. Study as a whole: T cells, B-cell-depleted T cells, or PBMCs provided the cDNA or gDNA that served as material.

The CDR3 length is 16 residues. Germline CDR1 reads SGHNT; CDR2 reads YYREEE (reference sequence). The germline V and J ends were trimmed by 1 base and 4 bases, with 14 bases remaining between them. While infection was still active, Seattle patients were enrolled and then followed longitudinally. Source study methods: Cell counts per sample came from amplifying reference gene primers. Assay used: immunoSEQ multiplex PCR; TCRdb lists only in-frame clones, some missing. That table gives V, J and clone size, and the DNA gave D and trimming. The sample has roughly 150,000 clones, 85% seen once. The V gene is TRBV5-4, the J gene TRBJ2-2; D is unresolved. The receptor was derived from a woman aged 80 or over with COVID-19, enrolled during active disease. The specimen sequenced was peripheral blood. The CDR3 DNA reads as TGTGCCAGCAGCTTGAGAGGCCGAGAAAGCACCGGGGAGCTGTTTTTT. It is translated as CASSLRGRESTGELFF.